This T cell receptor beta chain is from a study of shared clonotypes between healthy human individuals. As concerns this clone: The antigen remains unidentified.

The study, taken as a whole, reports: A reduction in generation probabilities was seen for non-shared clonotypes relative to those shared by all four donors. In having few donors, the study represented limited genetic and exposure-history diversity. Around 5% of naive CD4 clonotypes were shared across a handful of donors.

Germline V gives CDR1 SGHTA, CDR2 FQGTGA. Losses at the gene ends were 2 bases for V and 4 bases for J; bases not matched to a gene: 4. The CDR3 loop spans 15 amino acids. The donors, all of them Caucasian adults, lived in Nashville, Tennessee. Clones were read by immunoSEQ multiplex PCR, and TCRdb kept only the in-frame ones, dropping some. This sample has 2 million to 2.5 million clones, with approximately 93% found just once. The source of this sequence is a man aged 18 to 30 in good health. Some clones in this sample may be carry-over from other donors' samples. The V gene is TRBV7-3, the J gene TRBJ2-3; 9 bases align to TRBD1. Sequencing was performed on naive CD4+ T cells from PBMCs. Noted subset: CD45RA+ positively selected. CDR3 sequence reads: CASSLDRGSADTQYF. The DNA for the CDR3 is TGTGCCAGCAGCTTAGACAGGGGGTCTGCAGATACGCAGTATTTT.